These T cell receptor beta chains were read from a single sample in a study of blood T cell repertoires in COVID-19. The data were produced by immunoSEQ multiplex PCR, yet TCRdb's version contains in-frame clones alone and is incomplete. Here the sample spans 300,000 to 400,000 clones, 80% to 90% being singletons. The sample was PBMCs or T cells enriched from blood (not recorded which). These receptors all come from a man in his late teens or twenties who had recovered from COVID-19. Both conserved end residues are part of each CDR3. Each record gives: D gene, clone size, V gene, J gene, CDR3 DNA, CDR3 protein. A D gene is named only where the DNA matches it firmly. The size entry is marked missing in some rows and otherwise reads once, few, many or a size class.

>.|.|TRBV7-8|TRBJ1-5
TGTGCCAGCAGCTTAGGGGAGGGCAATCAGCCCCAGCATTTT
CASSLGEGNQPQHF
>TRBD2|.|TRBV11-2|TRBJ2-7
TGTGCCAGCAGTAAAAGAAGGCTAGCGGGGGGGCTTAACATCTACGAGCAGTACTTC
CASSKRRLAGGLNIYEQYF
>.|.|TRBV5-6|TRBJ1-3
TGTGCCAGCAGCCGAAAACTCTCAAGCTCTGGAAACACCATATATTTT
CASSRKLSSSGNTIYF
>TRBD1|.|TRBV30|TRBJ2-3
TGTGCCTGGAGCGGCGGTAGCAGGGGGCGCGGAGATACGCAGTATTTT
CAWSGGSRGRGDTQYF
>.|.|TRBV19|TRBJ1-5
TGTGCCAGTAGTATATCGCCAGGTCAGCCCCAGCATTTT
CASSISPGQPQHF
>.|.|TRBV2|TRBJ2-7
TGTGCCAGCAGTGAGGGCAGGGTGGGAAAGTACTTC
CASSEGRVGKYF
>.|.|TRBV18|TRBJ1-1
TGTGCCAGCTCACCAGGCCTGAACACTGAAGCTTTCTTT
CASSPGLNTEAFF
>.|.|TRBV3-1/TRBV3-2|TRBJ2-3
TGTGCCAGCAGCCCAGACCCGGGTGCGAAGCAGTATTTT
CASSPDPGAKQYF
>TRBD2|.|TRBV7-8|TRBJ2-5
TGTGCCAGCAGCTTTGGGAGGGGAACCTATGCAGAGACCCAGTACTTC
CASSFGRGTYAETQYF
>TRBD1|.|TRBV7-9|TRBJ1-5
TGTGCCAGCAGCACAGGGGGTCAGCCCCAGCATTTT
CASSTGGQPQHF
>TRBD1|.|TRBV28|TRBJ1-2
TGTGCCAGCAGTAACTCCGGGACAGCTAACTATGGCTACACCTTC
CASSNSGTANYGYTF
>.|once|TRBV2|TRBJ2-5
TGTGCCAGCAGCTGGGACACCTTCCAAGAGACCCAGTACTTC
CASSWDTFQETQYF
>.|.|TRBV5-1|TRBJ1-2
TGCGCCAGCAGCTTGCAGGGCCGCTACACCTTC
CASSLQGRYTF
>.|.|TRBV12-2|TRBJ1-1
TGTGCAAGTCGCTTCCGAGTGTCGGACAGTCGGGATTTCGCTGAAGCTTTCTTT
CASRFRVSDSRDFAEAFF
>TRBD1|.|TRBV28|TRBJ2-3
TGTGCCAGCAGCCTAACAGGGGCCAGCACAGATACGCAGTATTTT
CASSLTGASTDTQYF
>.|.|TRBV5-1|TRBJ2-7
TGCGCCAGCAGCTTGGGAGCCTACGAGCAGTACTTC
CASSLGAYEQYF
>.|.|TRBV5-1|TRBJ2-1
TGCGCCAGCAGCTTGGCGGATGTTGCGGGACTTTACTACAATGAGCAGTTCTTC
CASSLADVAGLYYNEQFF
>.|.|TRBV28|TRBJ2-4
TGTGCCAGCAGCATTGGGAGGACGGCAGCCTTAGCCAAAAACATTCAGTACTTC
CASSIGRTAALAKNIQYF
>TRBD1|.|TRBV3-1/TRBV3-2|TRBJ2-2
TGTGCCAGCAGCACCACGCTCGGGGACAGGGGGAACACCGGGGAGCTGTTTTTT
CASSTTLGDRGNTGELFF
>.|.|TRBV18|TRBJ1-4
TGTGCCAGCTCACCATTCCGAGTTGAAAAACTGTTTTTT
CASSPFRVEKLFF
>.|.|TRBV28|TRBJ2-6
TGTGCCACCTCATCAGGGGTGTGGGGGGCCAACGTCCTGACTTTC
CATSSGVWGANVLTF
>TRBD1|.|TRBV5-4|TRBJ1-2
TGTGCCAGCAGCTTGAGGCTGAGGGGGCCCTATGTATATGGCTACACCTTC
CASSLRLRGPYVYGYTF
>TRBD1|.|TRBV7-9|TRBJ2-3
TGTGCCAGCAGCCCACCGACAGGGGCCCCCCTCACAGATACGCAGTATTTT
CASSPPTGAPLTDTQYF
>TRBD2|.|TRBV9|TRBJ2-3
TGTGCCAGCAGCGTCTCTAGCGGGGGGGCAGATACGCAGTATTTT
CASSVSSGGADTQYF
>.|.|TRBV2|TRBJ1-3
TGTGCCATTCGAACAGGGTCTGGAAACACCATATATTTT
CAIRTGSGNTIYF